A single TCR beta chain is shown here with its context. Its antigen is unidentified. It was RNA transcripts that yielded the amplified TCR beta CDR3 regions. HTBI primers drove first-round RT-PCR of the TCR CDR3. TCRdb re-derived calls from the multiplex PCR reads in MiXCR, one entry per CDR3 protein. Of about 210,000 distinct CDR3 sequences detected, 17% appear once; the ten largest clones hold around 50%. Calling Graves' hyperthyroidism stable meant ophthalmopathy did not progress within 18 months. The entry originates in a study of T cells in Graves' hyperthyroidism and ophthalmopathy. Whole-study context: At the time of initial diagnosis and before any treatment, peripheral blood was collected.

CDR3 length equals 14 residues. V lost 0 bases and J lost 12, with 17 bases in between. Germline V gives CDR1 SGHRS, CDR2 YFSETQ. Findings of the study overall: Ophthalmopathy stood apart from stable hyperthyroidism in a 13 V-J model. Blood also showed most of the thyroid clonotypes that were expanded above 0.001.

The rearrangement uses TRBV5-1 and TRBJ2-3, with D tentatively TRBD2 (7 bases). This receptor was obtained from a middle-aged man with Graves' hyperthyroidism. Sample: blood. As DNA, the CDR3 is TGCGCCAGCAGCTTGGCACAGGGAGGGGGTACACAGTATTTT. It is translated as CASSLAQGGGTQYF.